This T cell receptor beta chain stems from a study of T cells in Graves' hyperthyroidism and ophthalmopathy. RNA transcripts served as the template for amplifying TCR beta CDR3 regions. HTBI primers were the set used in a first-round RT-PCR of the TCR CDR3. TCRdb ran MiXCR on the multiplex PCR reads and lists one entry per CDR3 protein. This table has over 700,000 distinct CDR3 sequences, 35% to 45% appearing once. There are many counts of this clonotype. A read error may produce the germline difference seen at one junction end. This CDR3 spans 13 amino acids. From germline, CDR1 is SGHTA and CDR2 FQGNSA.

The source material was blood. This sequence joins TRBV7-2 and TRBJ1-2; D is unclear. The source of this sequence is a man aged 18-30 years with Graves' hyperthyroidism. The CDR3 DNA reads TGTGCCAGCAGCTTAGGACAATCCTATGGCTACATCTTC. It translates to CASSLGQSYGYIF. The full variable domain, in which reference TRBV7-2 and TRBJ1-2 provide the parts outside the CDR3, is GAGVSQSPSNKVTEKGKDVELRCDPISGHTALYWYRQSLGQGLEFLIYFQGNSAPDKSGLPSDRFSAERTGGSVSTLTIQRTQQEDSAVYLCASSLGQSYGYIFGSGTRLTVV.